The 19 T cell receptor beta chains in this list originate from one sample, sequenced in a study of blood T cell repertoires in COVID-19. Method: immunoSEQ multiplex PCR; TCRdb's copy keeps in-frame clones and lacks some. The data contain more than 110,000 clones, 84% of them singletons. The material sequenced was PBMCs or T cells enriched from blood (not recorded which). The receptors originated from a man aged 40-49 years with acute COVID-19.

The chain is built from TRBV7-2 and TRBJ1-5; tentative D call: TRBD1 (5 bases). The germline V gene has CDR1 SGHTA and CDR2 FQGNSA. Between the trimmed V and J ends, which lost 3 bases and 0 bases, there was a span of 6 bases. The CDR3 sequence is 14 residues long. The CDR3 nucleotides read TGTGCCAGCAGCTTCACAGGTAGCAATCAGCCCCAGCATTTT. Translated, it gives CASSFTGSNQPQHF.

V gene TRBV4-2 combines with J gene TRBJ2-1, with 8 bases identical to TRBD2. The CDR3 totals 16 residues. The germline V gene has CDR1 LGHNA and CDR2 YNFKEQ. Trimming removed 4 bases from V and 6 bases from J; junction bases left unmatched: 11. The CDR3 loop is CASSPGGAENSNEQFF. CDR3 bases: TGTGCCAGCAGCCCCGGGGGGGCCGAGAATAGCAATGAGCAGTTCTTC.

V is TRBV3-1 (or the pseudogene TRBV3-2) and J is TRBJ1-6, with a possible D match to TRBD1 (6 bases). Germline CDR1 LGHDT, CDR2 YNNKEL (reference sequence). CDR3 length: 14 residues. With 3 bases removed from V and 6 bases from J, the gap between germline ends came to 9 bases. The DNA of the CDR3 is TGTGCCAGCAGCCAGGGGGCAGGTAATTCACCCCTCCACTTT. It yields the protein CASSQGAGNSPLHF.

V is TRBV11-2 and J is TRBJ2-7; TRBD1 might be the D (6 bases). This CDR3 has 14 residues. Trimming removed 3 bases from V and 6 bases from J, with 15 bases in between. Per germline, CDR1 SGHAT and CDR2 FQNNGV. Written as DNA, the CDR3 is TGTGCCAGCAGCTTGGACCTAAAAGGGGGCGAGCAGTACTTC. Translated, it gives CASSLDLKGGEQYF.

This chain joins TRBV9 and TRBJ2-7, with D possibly TRBD1 on 7 matching bases. The CDR3 length is 15 residues. The V gene's germline CDR1 is SGDLS and CDR2 YYNGEE. The V end was cut by 4 bases, the J end by 4 bases, with 18 bases between. CDR3 nucleotides: TGTGCCAGCAGCCCCCAGGGGGGACAGCCATACGAGCAGTACTTC. This gives the protein CASSPQGGQPYEQYF. Drawing the rest from reference TRBV9 and TRBJ2-7, the complete variable domain is DSGVTQTPKHLITATGQRVTLRCSPRSGDLSVYWYQQSLDQGLQFLIQYYNGEERAKGNILERFSAQQFPDLHSELNLSSLELGDSALYFCASSPQGGQPYEQYFGPGTRLTVT.

The chain couples TRBV15 to TRBJ2-5, with TRBD1 identical over 8 bases. Per germline, CDR1 LNHNV and CDR2 YYDKDF (reference sequence). The CDR3 consists of 15 residues. Trimming removed 3 bases from V and 2 bases from J; junction bases left unmatched: 5. This chain's CDR3 is CATSRNTGGQETQYF. CDR3 in DNA: TGTGCCACCAGCAGGAATACAGGGGGGCAAGAGACCCAGTACTTC.

The chain joins TRBV30 to TRBJ2-1, with a weak D call TRBD2 (6 bases). Germline CDR1 and CDR2: GTSNPN and SVGIG (reference sequence). The CDR3 is made up of 16 amino acids. The V end was cut by 3 bases, the J end by 2 bases, with 17 bases between. The CDR3 region is CAWSRTGTRTYNEQFF. CDR3 in DNA: TGTGCCTGGAGCCGAACGGGGACTCGAACCTACAATGAGCAGTTCTTC.

This chain joins TRBV5-4 and TRBJ2-1, with 14 bases that match TRBD2. Germline V lookup: CDR1 SGHNT, CDR2 YYREEE (reference sequence). This CDR3 is built from 17 residues. J was trimmed by 1 base and V by 4 bases; bases with no gene match: 4. CDR3 in amino acids: CASSGRLAGGSYNEQFF. The CDR3 DNA follows: TGTGCCAGCAGCGGACGACTAGCGGGAGGGTCCTACAATGAGCAGTTCTTC.

The genes are TRBV11-2 and TRBJ2-1; D gene ambiguous. V was clipped by 5 bases and J by 5 bases, with 10 bases between them. Looked up from germline, CDR1 is SGHAT and CDR2 is FQNNGV. The CDR3 runs to 13 residues. CDR3 loop: CASSVSRNNEQFF. The CDR3 DNA reads as TGTGCCAGCAGCGTTTCCCGTAACAATGAGCAGTTCTTC. Full variable domain (outside the CDR3, taken from reference TRBV11-2 and TRBJ2-1): EAGVAQSPRYKIIEKRQSVAFWCNPISGHATLYWYQQILGQGPKLLIQFQNNGVVDDSQLPKDRFSAERLKGVDSTLKIQPAKLEDSAVYLCASSVSRNNEQFFGPGTRLTVL.

The genes are TRBV19 and TRBJ1-5, with a tentative D call TRBD1 (6 bases). Deletions cut 6 bases from V and 0 bases from J, with 12 bases between. CDR3 size: 15 residues. Looked up from germline, CDR1 is LNHDA and CDR2 is SQIVND (reference sequence). CDR3 loop: CASSETGNSNQPQHF. In DNA form, the CDR3 reads TGTGCCAGTAGCGAAACAGGGAATAGCAATCAGCCCCAGCATTTT.

This chain links TRBV10-3 with TRBJ1-5, with TRBD1 matching over 9 bases. J was trimmed by 2 bases and V by 2 bases; bases with no gene match: 1. Germline assignment: CDR1 ENHRY and CDR2 SYGVKD. This CDR3 is built from 15 residues. CDR3 in DNA: TGTGCCATCAGTGAGGACAGGGGGGGCAATCAGCCCCAGCATTTT. Its protein product is CAISEDRGGNQPQHF.

This chain joins TRBV2 and TRBJ2-7, with 9 bases that match TRBD2. CDR3 length: 16 residues. The J segment lost 1 base and the V segment lost 5 bases, leaving 9 bases of the junction unmatched. Germline-derived CDR1 and CDR2 are SNHLY and FYNNEI. CDR3 region: CASSRELAGNSYEQYF. CDR3 nucleotides: TGTGCCAGCAGTCGTGAACTAGCGGGTAATTCCTACGAGCAGTACTTC.

V and J are TRBV9 and TRBJ1-4, with no clear D. The CDR3 is 15 residues long. The V gene lost 2 bases and the J gene lost 4 bases, with 12 bases spanning the gap. Looked up from germline, CDR1 is SGDLS and CDR2 is YYNGEE. The CDR3 sequence: CASSVGPGYNEKLFF. As DNA, the CDR3 is TGTGCCAGCAGCGTGGGTCCAGGATATAATGAAAAACTGTTTTTT.

This clone was observed a few times. V gene TRBV6-1 combines with J gene TRBJ1-2, with 7 bases lining up with TRBD1. Per germline, CDR1 MNHNS and CDR2 SASEGT. The ends lost 1 base at V and 5 bases at J; junction bases unmatched: 16. CDR3 length: 18 residues. CDR3 amino acids: CASSEDFPHEAGGYGYTF. CDR3 DNA: TGTGCCAGCAGTGAAGATTTCCCCCATGAGGCAGGGGGTTATGGCTACACCTTC.

The chain combines TRBV21-1 with TRBJ2-7; the table calls TRBD2, which could not be checked here. TRBV21-1 is deemed a pseudogene. This CDR3 is built from 10 residues. CDR3 residues: CASRLAGRHF. CDR3 bases: TGTGCCAGCAGACTAGCGGGGCGCCACTTC.

In DNA form, the CDR3 reads TGTGCCCTACGGGGAGGGACCTACAATGAGCAGTTCTTC. As protein: CALRGGTYNEQFF. This rearrangement joins TRBV2 to TRBJ2-1; TRBD2 aligns across 7 bases. V shed 11 bases, J shed 2 bases, and the junction held 6 bases outside the gene matches. CDR1 and CDR2 from the germline V gene are SNHLY and FYNNEI. The CDR3 extends over 13 amino acids.

The gene calls are TRBV4-1 and TRBJ2-1; 15 nucleotides align to TRBD2. This CDR3 region has 18 residues. From germline, CDR1 is MGHRA and CDR2 YSYEKL. Trimming took 2 bases from V and 8 from J; bases not matched to a gene: 10. The CDR3 nucleotides read TGCGCCAGCAGCCAACTCGGGACTAGCGGGAGGATAACGGATGAGCAGTTCTTC. Amino acids: CASSQLGTSGRITDEQFF.

The chain recombines TRBV30 with TRBJ2-5, with D unclear. Trimming pared 4 bases from V and 1 base from J, leaving 4 bases between. There are 11 residues in the CDR3. Germline CDR1 GTSNPN, CDR2 SVGIG (reference sequence). Here the CDR3 DNA reads TGTGCCTGGACTTTCCAAGAGACCCAGTACTTC. Translated, it gives CAWTFQETQYF.

The chain links TRBV2 to TRBJ2-2, with TRBD2 identical over 13 bases. The germline V gene has CDR1 SNHLY and CDR2 FYNNEI. J gave up 3 bases and V 5 bases, and 9 bases lay outside the gene matches. This CDR3 has 18 amino acids. CDR3 loop: CASSPRTSGGPDTGELFF. In DNA form, the CDR3 reads TGTGCCAGCAGTCCCAGGACTAGCGGGGGCCCCGACACCGGGGAGCTGTTTTTT. Full variable domain (outside the CDR3, taken from reference TRBV2 and TRBJ2-2): EPEVTQTPSHQVTQMGQEVILRCVPISNHLYFYWYRQILGQKVEFLVSFYNNEISEKSEIFDDQFSVERPDGSNFTLKIRSTKLEDSAMYFCASSPRTSGGPDTGELFFGEGSRLTVL.